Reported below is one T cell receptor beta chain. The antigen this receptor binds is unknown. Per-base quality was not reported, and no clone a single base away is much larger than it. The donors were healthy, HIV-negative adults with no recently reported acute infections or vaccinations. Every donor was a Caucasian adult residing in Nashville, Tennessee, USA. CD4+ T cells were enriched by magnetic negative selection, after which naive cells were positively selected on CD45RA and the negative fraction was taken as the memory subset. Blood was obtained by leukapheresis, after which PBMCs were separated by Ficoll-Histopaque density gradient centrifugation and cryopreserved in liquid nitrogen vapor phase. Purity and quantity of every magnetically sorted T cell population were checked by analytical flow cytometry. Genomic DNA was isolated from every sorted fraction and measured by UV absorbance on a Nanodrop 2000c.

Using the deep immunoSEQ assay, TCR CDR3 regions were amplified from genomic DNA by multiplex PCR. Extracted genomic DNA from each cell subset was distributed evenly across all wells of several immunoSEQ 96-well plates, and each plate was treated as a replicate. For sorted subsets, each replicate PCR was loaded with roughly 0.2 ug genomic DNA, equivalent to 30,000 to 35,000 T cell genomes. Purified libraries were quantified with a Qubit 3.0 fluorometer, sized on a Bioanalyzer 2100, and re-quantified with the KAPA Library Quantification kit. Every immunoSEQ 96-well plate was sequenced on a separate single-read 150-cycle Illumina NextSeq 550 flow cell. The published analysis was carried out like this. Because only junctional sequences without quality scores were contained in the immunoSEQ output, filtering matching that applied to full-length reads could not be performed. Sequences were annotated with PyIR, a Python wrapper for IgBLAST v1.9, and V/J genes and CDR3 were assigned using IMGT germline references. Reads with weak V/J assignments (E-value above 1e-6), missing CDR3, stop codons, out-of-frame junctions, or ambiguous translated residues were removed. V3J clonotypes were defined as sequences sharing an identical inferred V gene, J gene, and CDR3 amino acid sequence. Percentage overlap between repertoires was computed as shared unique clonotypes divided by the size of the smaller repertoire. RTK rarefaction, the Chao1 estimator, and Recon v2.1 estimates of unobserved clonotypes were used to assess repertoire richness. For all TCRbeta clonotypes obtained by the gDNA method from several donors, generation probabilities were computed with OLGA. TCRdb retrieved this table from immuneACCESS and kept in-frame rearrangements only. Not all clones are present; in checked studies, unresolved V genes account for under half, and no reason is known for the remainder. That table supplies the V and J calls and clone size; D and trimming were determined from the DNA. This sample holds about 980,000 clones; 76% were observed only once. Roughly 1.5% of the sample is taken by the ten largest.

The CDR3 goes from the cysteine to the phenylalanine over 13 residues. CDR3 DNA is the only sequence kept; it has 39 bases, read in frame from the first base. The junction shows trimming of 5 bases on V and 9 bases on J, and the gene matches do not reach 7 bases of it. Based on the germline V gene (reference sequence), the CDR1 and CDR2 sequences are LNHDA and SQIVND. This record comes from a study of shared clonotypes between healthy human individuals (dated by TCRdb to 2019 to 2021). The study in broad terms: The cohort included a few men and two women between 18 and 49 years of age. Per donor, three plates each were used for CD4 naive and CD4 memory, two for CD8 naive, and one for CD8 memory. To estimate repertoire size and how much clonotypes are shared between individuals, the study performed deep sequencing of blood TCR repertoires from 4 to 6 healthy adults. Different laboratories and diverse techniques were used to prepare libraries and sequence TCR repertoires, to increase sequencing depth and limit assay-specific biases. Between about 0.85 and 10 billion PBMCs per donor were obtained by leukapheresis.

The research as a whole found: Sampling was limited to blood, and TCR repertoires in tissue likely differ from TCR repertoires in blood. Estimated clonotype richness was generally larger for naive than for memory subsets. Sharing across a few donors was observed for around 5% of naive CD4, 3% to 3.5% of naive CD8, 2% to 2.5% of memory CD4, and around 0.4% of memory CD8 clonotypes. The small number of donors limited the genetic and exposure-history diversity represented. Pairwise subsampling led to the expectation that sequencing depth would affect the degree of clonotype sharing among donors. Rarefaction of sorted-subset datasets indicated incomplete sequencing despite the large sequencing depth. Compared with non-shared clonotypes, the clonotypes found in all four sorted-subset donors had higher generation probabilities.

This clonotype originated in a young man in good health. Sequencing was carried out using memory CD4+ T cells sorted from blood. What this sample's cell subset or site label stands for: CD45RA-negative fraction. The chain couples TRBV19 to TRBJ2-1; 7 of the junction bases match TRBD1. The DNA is TGTGCCAGTAGTTCCCAACAGGGGAGTGAGCAGTTCTTC. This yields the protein CASSSQQGSEQFF.